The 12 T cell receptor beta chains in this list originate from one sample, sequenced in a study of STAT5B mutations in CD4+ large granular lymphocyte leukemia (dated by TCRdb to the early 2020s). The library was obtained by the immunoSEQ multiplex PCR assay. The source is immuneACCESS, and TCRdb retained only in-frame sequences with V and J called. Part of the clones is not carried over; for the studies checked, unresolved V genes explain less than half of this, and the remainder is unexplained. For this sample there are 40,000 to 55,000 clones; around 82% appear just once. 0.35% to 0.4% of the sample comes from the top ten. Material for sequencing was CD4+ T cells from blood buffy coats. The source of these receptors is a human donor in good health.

The DNA of the CDR3 is TGTGCCAGCAGCTTAGGGGGCGGGGGTTTCCCCTCTCAAGAGACCCAGTACTTC. Translation: CASSLGGGGFPSQETQYF. This chain joins TRBV7-9 and TRBJ2-5; 7 nucleotides agree with TRBD2. V lost 1 base to trimming and J lost 2 bases; unmatched junction nucleotides: 13. The V gene's germline CDR1 is SEHNR and CDR2 FQNEAQ (reference sequence). This CDR3 has 18 amino acids.

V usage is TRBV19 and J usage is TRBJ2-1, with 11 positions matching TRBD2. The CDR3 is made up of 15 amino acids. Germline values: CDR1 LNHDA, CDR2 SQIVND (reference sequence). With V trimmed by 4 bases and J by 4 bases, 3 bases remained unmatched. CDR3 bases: TGTGCCAGTAGTACCCGACTAGCGGGGTACAATGAGCAGTTCTTC. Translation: CASSTRLAGYNEQFF.

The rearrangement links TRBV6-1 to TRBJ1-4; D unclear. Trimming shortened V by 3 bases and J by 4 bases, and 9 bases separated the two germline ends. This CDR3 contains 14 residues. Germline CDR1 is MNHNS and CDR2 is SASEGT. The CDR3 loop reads CASSDSRGNEKLFF. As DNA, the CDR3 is TGTGCCAGCAGTGACTCCCGGGGTAATGAAAAACTGTTTTTT.

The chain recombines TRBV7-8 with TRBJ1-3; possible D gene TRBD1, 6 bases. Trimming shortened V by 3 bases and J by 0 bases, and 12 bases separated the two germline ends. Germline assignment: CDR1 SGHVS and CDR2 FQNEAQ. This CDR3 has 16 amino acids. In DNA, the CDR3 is TGTGCCAGCAGCTTTGCCACAGGGTTCTCTGGAAACACCATATATTTT. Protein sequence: CASSFATGFSGNTIYF.

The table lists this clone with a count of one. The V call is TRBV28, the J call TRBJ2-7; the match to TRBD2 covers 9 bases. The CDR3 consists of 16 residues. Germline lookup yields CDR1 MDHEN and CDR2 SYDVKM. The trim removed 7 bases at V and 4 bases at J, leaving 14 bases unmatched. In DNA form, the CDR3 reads TGTGCCAGCACACCGGGACTAGCCCGCAATGTGTACGAGCAGTACTTC. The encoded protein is CASTPGLARNVYEQYF. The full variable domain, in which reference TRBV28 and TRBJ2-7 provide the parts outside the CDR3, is DVKVTQSSRYLVKRTGEKVFLECVQDMDHENMFWYRQDPGLGLRLIYFSYDVKMKEKGDIPEGYSVSREKKERFSLILESASTNQTSMYLCASTPGLARNVYEQYFGPGTRLTVT.

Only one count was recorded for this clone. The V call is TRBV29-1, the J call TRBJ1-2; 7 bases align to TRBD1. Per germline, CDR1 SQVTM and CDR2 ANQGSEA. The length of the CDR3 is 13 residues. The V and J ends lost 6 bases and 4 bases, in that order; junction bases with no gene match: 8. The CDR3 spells CSVRSWDSYGYTF. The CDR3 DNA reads TGCAGCGTCAGGTCGTGGGACAGCTATGGCTACACCTTC.

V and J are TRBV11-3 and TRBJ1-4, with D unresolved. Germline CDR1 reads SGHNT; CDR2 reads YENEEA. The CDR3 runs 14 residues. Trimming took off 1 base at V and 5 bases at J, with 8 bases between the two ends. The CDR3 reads CASSLVPENEKLFF. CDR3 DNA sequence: TGTGCCAGCAGCTTAGTTCCGGAGAATGAAAAACTGTTTTTT.

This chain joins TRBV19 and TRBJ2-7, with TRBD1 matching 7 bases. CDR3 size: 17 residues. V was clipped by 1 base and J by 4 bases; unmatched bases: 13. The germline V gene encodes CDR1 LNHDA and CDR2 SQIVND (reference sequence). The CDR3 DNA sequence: TGTGCCAGTAGTATAGTCCCGGGACAGTTGGGTCGGTACGAGCAGTACTTC. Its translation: CASSIVPGQLGRYEQYF.

CDR3 region: CASGTRSTDTQYF. The CDR3 DNA is TGTGCCAGCGGGACTAGGAGCACAGATACGCAGTATTTT. V is TRBV19 and J is TRBJ2-3; 8 bases match TRBD2. The germline V gene encodes CDR1 LNHDA and CDR2 SQIVND (reference sequence). V lost 9 bases and J lost 0; bases outside the gene matches: 2. This CDR3 contains 13 residues.

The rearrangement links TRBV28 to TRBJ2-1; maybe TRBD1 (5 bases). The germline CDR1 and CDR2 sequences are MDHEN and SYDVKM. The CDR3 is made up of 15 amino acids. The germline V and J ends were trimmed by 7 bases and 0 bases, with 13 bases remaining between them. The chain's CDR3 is CASTSDDSSYNEQFF. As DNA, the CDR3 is TGTGCCAGCACGTCGGATGACAGCTCCTACAATGAGCAGTTCTTC.

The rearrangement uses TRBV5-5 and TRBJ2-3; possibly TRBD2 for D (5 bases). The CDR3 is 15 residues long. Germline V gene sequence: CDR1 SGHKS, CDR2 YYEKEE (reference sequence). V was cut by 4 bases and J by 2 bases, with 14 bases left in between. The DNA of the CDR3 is TGTGCCAGCAGCCGACTGGCGGGCTACACAGATACGCAGTATTTT. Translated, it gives CASSRLAGYTDTQYF.

CDR3 bases: TGTGCCAGCAATTCGGGGTCCCTGATCGAGCAGTACTTC. As protein: CASNSGSLIEQYF. J is TRBJ2-7 and V is TRBV2; a possible D gene is TRBD2 (5 bases). Trimming pared 7 bases from V and 6 bases from J, leaving 16 bases between. This CDR3 spans 13 amino acids. Per germline, CDR1 SNHLY and CDR2 FYNNEI.